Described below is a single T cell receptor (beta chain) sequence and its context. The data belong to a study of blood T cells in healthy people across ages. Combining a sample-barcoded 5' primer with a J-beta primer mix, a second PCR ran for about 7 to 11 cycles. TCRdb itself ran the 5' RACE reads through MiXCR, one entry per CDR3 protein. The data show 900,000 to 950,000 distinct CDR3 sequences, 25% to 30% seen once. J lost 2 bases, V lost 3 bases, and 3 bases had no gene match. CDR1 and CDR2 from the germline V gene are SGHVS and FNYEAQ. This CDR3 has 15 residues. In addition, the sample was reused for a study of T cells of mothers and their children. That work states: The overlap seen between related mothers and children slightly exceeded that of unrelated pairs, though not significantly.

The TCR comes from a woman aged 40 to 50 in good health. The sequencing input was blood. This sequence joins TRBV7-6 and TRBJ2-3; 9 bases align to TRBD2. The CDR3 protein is CASSFGTSLTDTQYF. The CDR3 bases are TGTGCCAGCAGCTTCGGGACTAGCCTCACAGATACGCAGTATTTT.